This T cell receptor beta chain is drawn from a study of early stage breast cancer tumors. At the level of the study: Approximately 10-fold was the mean read coverage per sample. Study-level results: Tumors had roughly 2.4-fold higher T cell density and higher clonality than adjacent normal breast tissue. Blood repertoires resembled normal breast more than tumor.

The germline V gene has CDR1 SQVTM and CDR2 ANQGSEA. This CDR3 is built from 11 residues. TCRdb's copy holds only in-frame clones and misses some; the assay was immunoSEQ multiplex PCR. This table holds about 30,000 clones, 72% found once. With regard to this clone: No antigen is known for it.

This receptor was identified in a person aged 45-65 years with breast cancer. The genes are TRBV29-1 and TRBJ1-2; 7 bases are a match to TRBD1. Input material: blood. CDR3 residues: CSTGDAGGYTF. In DNA form, the CDR3 reads TGCTCAACAGGGGACGCAGGGGGCTACACCTTC.